The sequence of this T cell receptor (beta chain) was determined in a study of human T cells and chemical hapten exposure. Regarding time point: patch test 2, 6 weeks after DPC sensitization. Sample treatment: therapeutic diphenylcyclopropenone sensitization with weekly scalp DPC. MiXCR was run by TCRdb on the RACE reads, yielding one entry per CDR3 protein. Of 85,000 to 100,000 distinct CDR3 sequences listed, approximately 10% are singletons. The ends were cut back, 2 bases at V and 3 bases at J, with 11 bases in the middle. The CDR3 consists of 14 residues. The sample consisted of whole blood, taken in connection with sensitization to the hapten diphenylcyclopropenone (DPC). This TCR was sampled from a man aged 40-49 years with alopecia areata. Some clones in this sample may be carry-over from other donors' samples. J is TRBJ2-7 and V is TRBV12-3 or TRBV12-4, with D uncertain. CDR3 coding DNA: TGTGCCAGCAGTTTACTATCGGGCAGCTACGAGCAGTACTTC. Amino acid sequence: CASSLLSGSYEQYF.